A single T cell receptor beta chain is shown here with its context. What it binds is not known. The data originate from a study of neurological immune-mediated disorders. This CDR3 is built from 14 residues. V lost 1 base and J 11 bases, leaving 17 bases between the germline ends. CDR1 SGHVS and CDR2 FQNEAQ come from the germline V gene. Time point of the sample: technical triplicate 3. Overall study findings and caveats: No expanded-clone CDR3 amino acid sequence recurred across subjects, suggesting private TCR-beta repertoires.

TCRdb ran MiXCR on the 5' RACE reads and lists one entry per CDR3 protein. The table has tens of thousands of distinct CDR3 sequences, approximately 16% seen once. The sequenced material came from CD4+ T cells from blood. The TCR sequence derives from a female donor with HTLV-1-associated myelopathy (HAM/TSP). The chain is built from TRBV7-8 and TRBJ2-5; D may be TRBD1 (5 bases). CDR3 nucleotide sequence: TGTGCCAGCAGCTTAGACCGGGCAGGGAATGATCAGTACTTC. This sequence encodes CASSLDRAGNDQYF.